A selection of T cell receptor beta chains follows, all from one sample in a study of blood T cell repertoires in COVID-19. Some clones are missing from TCRdb's copy, which holds only in-frame ones; the method was immunoSEQ multiplex PCR. The table shows about 29,000 clones, with roughly 90% occurring only once. The sample consisted of peripheral blood. The receptors here all came from a human donor in a cohort sampled during active COVID-19. CDR3s include the opening cysteine and the closing phenylalanine or tryptophan. D genes are given only for firm matches.

v_call d_call cdr3_aa
TRBV2 - CATPRGNVGYTF
TRBV19 TRBD1 CASSIGTGGRQPQHF
TRBV7-9 - CASTEVVSYEQFF
TRBV21-1 - CASTPDRGQGNTIYF
TRBV12-5 - CASGPLSSYNEQFF
TRBV4-2 TRBD2 CASSQLAGPPNEQFF
TRBV19 - CASSMYYTSSEIYEQYF
TRBV7-2 - CASSLVSTGSLEQYF
TRBV7-9 TRBD1 CASTRQGSTDTQYF
TRBV29-1 TRBD1 CSVGDRGNQPQHF
TRBV12-1 - CASSFLSVTHEQYF
TRBV5-8 TRBD1 CASSLLGQGNTGELFF
TRBV29-1 - CSVVRVGDTEAFF
TRBV30 - CAWEGRADTQYF
TRBV6-1 TRBD1 CASSDRGPKQYF
TRBV3-1/TRBV3-2 TRBD1 CASTLTGGVDTQYF
TRBV21-1 - CASIDRDNNTDTQYF
TRBV6-5 - CASSLTVINSPLHF
TRBV2 - CARSGPGTSSPLHF
TRBV5-1 TRBD1 CASSRGTGGENQPQHF
TRBV29-1 TRBD2 CSGSSGGAGELFF
TRBV5-1 TRBD1 CASSGTGAHGEAFF
TRBV6-4 - CASSDSTRRGNTEAFF
TRBV6-5 - CASRYDRSSYEQYF
TRBV7-9 TRBD1 CASSPGQGSDTQYF
TRBV19 TRBD1 CASKETGTGNRIGEKLFF
TRBV3-1/TRBV3-2 - CASSQLETQYF
TRBV18 - CASSPEMGAETQYF
TRBV28 TRBD1 CASNNRDRSVLYPYYEQYF
TRBV19 TRBD1 CASSIDTGTANYGYTF
TRBV11-2 - CASSRAGTQGRTDTQYF
TRBV3-1/TRBV3-2 - CASSHLKAYQETQYF
TRBV19 TRBD1 CASSKGQGGGNIQYF
TRBV9 - CASSVGVGAANNSPLHF
TRBV24-1 TRBD2 CATSDRTSATDTQYF
TRBV30 TRBD1 CAWSGTGANYGYTF
TRBV7-9 - CASSLGGQSSGNTIYF
TRBV4-2 - CASSQDPTVSYNEQFF
TRBV5-1 TRBD2 CASSFGLAGGQTDTQYF
TRBV18 - CASSPSRSTDTQYF
TRBV19 - CASSIGSGVNEQFF
TRBV6-6 TRBD2 CASSRTASGGAAGETQYF
TRBV6-1 TRBD1 CASSENPGTGLKETQYF
TRBV3-1/TRBV3-2 - CASSQDRRSGRYF
TRBV5-1 - CASSLVAGDVSDTQYF
TRBV5-6 TRBD1 CASSLGGTGAPGNTIYF
TRBV7-6 TRBD1 CASGTGLVSTDTQYF
TRBV6-6 TRBD1 CASTSPGQGQYEQFF
TRBV7-9 - CASDYRPPPGQGTGELFF
TRBV19 - CASSMVRRGSNEQFF
TRBV19 - CASSPNRENYGYTF
TRBV25-1 - CARPGASVSYEQYF
TRBV18 - CASSTGSAVRYF
TRBV15 - CATSRGAGPSSGNTIYF